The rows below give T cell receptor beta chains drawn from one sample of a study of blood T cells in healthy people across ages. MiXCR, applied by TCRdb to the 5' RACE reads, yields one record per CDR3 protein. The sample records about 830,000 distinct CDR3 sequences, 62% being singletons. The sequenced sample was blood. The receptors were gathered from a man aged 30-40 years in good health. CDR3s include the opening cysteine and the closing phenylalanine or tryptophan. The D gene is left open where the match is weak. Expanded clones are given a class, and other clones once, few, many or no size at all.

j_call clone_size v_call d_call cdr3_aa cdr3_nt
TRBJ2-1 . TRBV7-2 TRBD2 CASSVGLGYNEQFF TGTGCCAGCAGCGTGGGACTAGGTTACAATGAGCAGTTCTTC
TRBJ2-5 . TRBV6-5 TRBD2 CASSYYAGDQETQYF TGTGCCAGCAGTTACTACGCGGGGGACCAAGAGACCCAGTACTTC
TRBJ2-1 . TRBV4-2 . CASSQDGDNEQFF TGTGCCAGCAGCCAAGATGGGGACAATGAGCAGTTCTTC
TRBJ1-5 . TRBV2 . CASSVGTLYRGNQPQHF TGTGCCAGCAGTGTTGGCACTCTCTACCGAGGCAATCAGCCCCAGCATTTT
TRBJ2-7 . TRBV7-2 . CASSSLLEQYF TGTGCCAGCAGCTCGCTTTTGGAGCAGTACTTC
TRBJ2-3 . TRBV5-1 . CASSLSPFTDTQYF TGCGCCAGCAGCTTGTCCCCTTTCACAGATACGCAGTATTTT
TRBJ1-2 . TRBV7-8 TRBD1 CASSPRSTGEGGYTF TGTGCCAGCAGCCCTCGATCGACAGGGGAGGGAGGCTACACCTTC
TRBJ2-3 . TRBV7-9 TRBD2 CASSILAGVRSSTDTQYF TGTGCCAGCAGCATACTAGCGGGGGTTCGAAGCAGCACAGATACGCAGTATTTT
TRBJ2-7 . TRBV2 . CASRGGQHEQYF TGTGCCAGCAGGGGGGGACAGCACGAGCAGTACTTC
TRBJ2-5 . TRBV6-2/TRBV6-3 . CASYEPPVETQYF TGTGCCAGCTACGAGCCCCCGGTTGAGACCCAGTACTTC
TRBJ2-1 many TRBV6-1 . CASSVYNEQFF TGTGCCAGCAGCGTATACAATGAGCAGTTCTTC
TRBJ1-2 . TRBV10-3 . CTISDPPSGHNYGYTF TGTACCATCAGTGACCCCCCGTCTGGCCATAACTATGGCTACACCTTC
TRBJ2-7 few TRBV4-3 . CASSQVAGANYEQYF TGCGCCAGCAGCCAAGTTGCGGGGGCGAACTACGAGCAGTACTTC
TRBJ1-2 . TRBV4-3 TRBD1 CASSQVKGAYGYTF TGCGCCAGCAGCCAAGTCAAGGGGGCATATGGCTACACCTTC
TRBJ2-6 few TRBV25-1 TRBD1 CASTPAGGSGANVLTF TGTGCCAGCACGCCGGCAGGGGGTTCTGGGGCCAACGTCCTGACTTTC
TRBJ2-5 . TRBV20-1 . CSARSRRGVETQYF TGCAGTGCTAGGTCGCGCCGGGGCGTTGAGACCCAGTACTTC
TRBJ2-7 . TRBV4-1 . CASSQDMGYEQYF TGCGCCAGCAGCCAAGATATGGGTTACGAGCAGTACTTC
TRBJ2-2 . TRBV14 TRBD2 CASSRRLAGAAGELFF TGTGCCAGCAGCCGAAGACTAGCGGGGGCGGCCGGGGAGCTGTTTTTT
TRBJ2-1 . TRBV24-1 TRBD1 CAASDPTGSSYNEQFF TGTGCCGCCAGTGACCCGACAGGGAGCTCCTACAATGAGCAGTTCTTC
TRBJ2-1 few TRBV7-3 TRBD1 CASSLWDRGGNEQFF TGTGCCAGCAGCCTCTGGGACAGGGGAGGGAATGAGCAGTTCTTC
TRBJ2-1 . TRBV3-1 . CASSPPTVGVTYNEQFF TGTGCCAGCAGCCCACCTACTGTGGGTGTCACCTACAATGAGCAGTTCTTC
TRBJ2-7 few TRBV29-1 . CSVAPGTYEQYF TGCAGCGTTGCTCCGGGAACCTACGAGCAGTACTTC
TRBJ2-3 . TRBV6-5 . CASSPGIGGYTDTQYF TGTGCCAGCAGCCCCGGGATCGGGGGCTACACAGATACGCAGTATTTT
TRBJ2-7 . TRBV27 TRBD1 CASSFQGGALYEQYF TGTGCCAGCAGTTTCCAAGGGGGCGCACTGTACGAGCAGTACTTC
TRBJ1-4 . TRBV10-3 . CAISEEGGENEKLFF TGTGCCATCAGTGAGGAGGGTGGGGAAAATGAAAAACTGTTTTTT
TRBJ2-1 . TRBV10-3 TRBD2 CAISESGGPGYNEQFF TGTGCCATCAGTGAGTCGGGAGGGCCGGGTTACAATGAGCAGTTCTTC
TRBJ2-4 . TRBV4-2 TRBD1 CACSRSTDRFNIQYF TGTGCCTGCAGCCGGTCAACGGACAGGTTCAACATTCAGTACTTC
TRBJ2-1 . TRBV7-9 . CASSLEVVRDEQFF TGTGCCAGCAGCTTAGAGGTTGTGAGGGATGAGCAGTTCTTC
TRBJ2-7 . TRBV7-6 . CASSSQAGNSYEQYF TGTGCCAGCAGCTCCCAGGCCGGGAACTCCTACGAGCAGTACTTC
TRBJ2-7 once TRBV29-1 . CSVLASRPFYEQYF TGCAGCGTTCTAGCGTCCCGGCCCTTTTACGAGCAGTACTTC
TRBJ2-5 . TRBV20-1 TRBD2 CSARKRSGASYGQYF TGCAGTGCTAGGAAAAGAAGCGGGGCATCCTACGGGCAGTACTTC
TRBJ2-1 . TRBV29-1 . CSAAPRDSNNEQFF TGCAGCGCCGCCCCCCGGGACTCCAACAATGAGCAGTTCTTC
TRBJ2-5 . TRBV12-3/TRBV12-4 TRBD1 CASSPMTGGTGNEQYF TGTGCCAGCAGTCCCATGACAGGGGGTACCGGCAATGAGCAGTACTTC
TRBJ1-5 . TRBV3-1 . CASSLGQHSNQPQHF TGTGCCAGCAGCTTGGGGCAGCATAGCAATCAGCCCCAGCATTTT
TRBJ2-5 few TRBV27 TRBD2 CATKGSAGVGTQYF TGTGCCACCAAGGGTTCTGCGGGAGTGGGGACCCAGTACTTC
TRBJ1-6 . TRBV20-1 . CSAGLGHPGSSYNSPLHF TGCAGTGCTGGCCTGGGGCACCCTGGGAGCTCCTATAATTCACCCCTCCACTTT
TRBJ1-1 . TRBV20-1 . CSAPLRVRTEAFF TGCAGTGCCCCTCTGAGAGTACGCACTGAAGCTTTCTTT
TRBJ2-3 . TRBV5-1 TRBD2 CASTSGGAPDTQYF TGCGCCAGCACTAGCGGGGGGGCCCCAGATACGCAGTATTTT
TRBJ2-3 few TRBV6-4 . CASSDSGGADTQYF TGTGCCAGCAGTGACTCGGGGGGGGCGGATACGCAGTATTTT
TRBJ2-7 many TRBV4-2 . CASSQGSYEQYF TGTGCCAGCAGCCAGGGATCCTACGAGCAGTACTTC
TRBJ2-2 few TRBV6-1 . CASSGHRVFEGGELFF TGTGCCAGCAGTGGACACCGGGTCTTCGAAGGCGGGGAGCTGTTTTTT
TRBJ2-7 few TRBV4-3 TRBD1 CASSQDTAFGTGYEQYF TGCGCCAGCAGCCAAGATACGGCTTTCGGGACAGGCTACGAGCAGTACTTC
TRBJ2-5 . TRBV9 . CASSSTGLWGQETQYF TGTGCCAGCAGCTCTACAGGGTTATGGGGACAAGAGACCCAGTACTTC
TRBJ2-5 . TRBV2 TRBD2 CASRSRAGEGVETQYF TGTGCCAGCAGGAGCCGAGCGGGAGAGGGGGTAGAGACCCAGTACTTC
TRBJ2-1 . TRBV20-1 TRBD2 CSAFSAGGGNEQFF TGCAGTGCCTTCTCAGCGGGGGGGGGTAATGAGCAGTTCTTC
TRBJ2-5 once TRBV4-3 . CASSQGGGRGPSETQYF TGCGCCAGCAGCCAAGGGGGGGGTCGGGGGCCTTCAGAGACCCAGTACTTC
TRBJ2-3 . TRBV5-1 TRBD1 CASSLTITGGAHTQYF TGCGCCAGCAGCTTGACGATCACAGGGGGCGCGCATACGCAGTATTTT
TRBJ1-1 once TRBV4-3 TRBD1 CASSHPEGRGHTEAFF TGCGCCAGCAGCCACCCCGAGGGCAGGGGGCACACTGAAGCTTTCTTT
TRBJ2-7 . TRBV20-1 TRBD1 CSATGQGAFRYEQYF TGCAGTGCTACGGGACAGGGGGCTTTTAGGTACGAGCAGTACTTC
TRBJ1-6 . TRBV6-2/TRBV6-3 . CASSYGTENSPLHF TGTGCCAGCAGTTACGGGACGGAGAATTCACCCCTCCACTTT
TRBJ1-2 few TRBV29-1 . CSARTDLGYTF TGCAGCGCCCGGACAGACTTGGGCTACACCTTC
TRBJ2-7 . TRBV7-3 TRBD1 CASSLTPTGEIYEQYF TGTGCCAGCAGCTTAACCCCGACAGGGGAGATCTACGAGCAGTACTTC
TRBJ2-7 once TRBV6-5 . CASSYGQSPGDEQYF TGTGCCAGCAGTTACGGACAGTCCCCAGGGGATGAGCAGTACTTC